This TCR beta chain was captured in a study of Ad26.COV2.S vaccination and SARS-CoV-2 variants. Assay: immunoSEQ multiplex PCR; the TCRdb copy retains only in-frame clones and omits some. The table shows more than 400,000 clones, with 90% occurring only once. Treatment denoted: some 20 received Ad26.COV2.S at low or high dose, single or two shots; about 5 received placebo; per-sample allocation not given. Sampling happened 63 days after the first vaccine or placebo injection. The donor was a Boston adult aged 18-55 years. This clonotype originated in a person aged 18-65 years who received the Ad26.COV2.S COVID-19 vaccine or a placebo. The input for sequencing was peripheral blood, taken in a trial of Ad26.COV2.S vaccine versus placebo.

The CDR3 DNA reads TGTGCCAGCAGCTTCGGTCCAGGGGACTCTGGGGCCAACGTCCTGACTTTC. Encoded protein: CASSFGPGDSGANVLTF. The chain recombines TRBV7-8 with TRBJ2-6; D may be TRBD1 (6 bases). The CDR3 covers 17 residues. V shed 3 bases and J shed 0 bases, with 12 bases lying between them. The germline V gene encodes CDR1 SGHVS and CDR2 FQNEAQ.